This TCR beta chain was captured by sequencing in a study of a mutant IDH1 vaccine in newly diagnosed glioma. Study-wide context: The sex distribution of treated patients was around 60% male and about 38% female, with a mean age of 40.4 years.

Findings and caveats of the study: Pseudoprogression appears to have had no connection to changes in top peripheral T cell clonotypes.

Points on this clone: Its antigen is not known.

The time point here: week 23, last vaccination. With topical imiquimod, each dose of the vaccine consisted of 300 ug of mutant IDH1 20-mer peptide. Using immunoSEQ multiplex PCR, the repertoire was profiled, and TCRdb retains in-frame clones only, with some absent. The sample lists tens of thousands of clones; 75% to 85% were seen once. Germline CDR1 SGHVS, CDR2 FNYEAQ. CDR3 length: 15 amino acids. V shed 1 base and J shed 4 bases, with 13 bases lying between them. Sequenced material: PBMCs, taken from a glioma patient whose treatment included an IDH1 peptide vaccine. The clonotype originates from a man in his forties with glioma. The V gene is TRBV7-6, the J gene TRBJ1-1; D is unclear. The CDR3 reads CASSLDTASSTEAFF. Here the CDR3 DNA reads TGTGCCAGCAGCTTAGATACGGCATCCAGCACTGAAGCTTTCTTT.